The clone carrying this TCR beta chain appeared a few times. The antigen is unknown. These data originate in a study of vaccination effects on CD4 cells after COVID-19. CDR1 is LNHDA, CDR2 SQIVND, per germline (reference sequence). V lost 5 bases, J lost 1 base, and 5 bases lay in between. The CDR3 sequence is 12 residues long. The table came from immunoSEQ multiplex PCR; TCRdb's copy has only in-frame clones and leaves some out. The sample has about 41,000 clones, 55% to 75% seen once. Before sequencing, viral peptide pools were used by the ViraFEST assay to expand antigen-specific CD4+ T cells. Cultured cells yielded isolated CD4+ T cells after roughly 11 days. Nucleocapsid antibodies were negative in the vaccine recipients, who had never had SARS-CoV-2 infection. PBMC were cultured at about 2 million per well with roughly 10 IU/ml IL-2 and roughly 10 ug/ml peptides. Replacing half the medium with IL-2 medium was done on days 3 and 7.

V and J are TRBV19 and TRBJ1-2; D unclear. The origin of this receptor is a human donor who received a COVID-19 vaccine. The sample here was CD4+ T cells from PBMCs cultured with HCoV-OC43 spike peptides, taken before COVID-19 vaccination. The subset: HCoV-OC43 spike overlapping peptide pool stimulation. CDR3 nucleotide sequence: TGTGCCAGTAGTCAGCTTAACTATGGCTACACCTTC. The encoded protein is CASSQLNYGYTF.